The sequence of this TCR beta chain was determined in a study of T cell repertoires in cytomegalovirus infection. About this clonotype itself: Its antigen remains unidentified.

TCRdb called the reads again in MiXCR, with one record for every CDR3 protein. The sample has 250,000 to 400,000 distinct CDR3 sequences; approximately 25% are singletons. The CDR3 is 18 residues long. V lost 4 bases to trimming and J lost 4 bases; unmatched junction nucleotides: 15. Looked up from germline, CDR1 is MNHEY and CDR2 is SVGEGT. This sequence originates from a human donor in good health (CMV status not recorded). Some clones in this sample may be carry-over from other donors' samples. The J gene is TRBJ1-1, the V gene TRBV6-2 or TRBV6-3; the match to TRBD1 covers 10 bases. Sequencing was performed on cultured PBMCs, taken from culture after CMV antigen stimulation. The CDR3 bases are TGTGCCAGCAGTTGGGACCGGGACAGGGGATTCAGTGGCACTGAAGCTTTCTTT. Amino acids: CASSWDRDRGFSGTEAFF.